Listed here are 18 T cell receptor beta chains from one sample, sequenced in a study of circulating and synovial CD4+ cells in juvenile arthritis. Libraries were prepared by immunoSEQ multiplex PCR; TCRdb keeps only in-frame clonotypes and omits some of them. The sample lists around 13,000 clones, approximately 83% seen once, with more than 3.5% in the top ten. Sequencing was carried out using CD4+ T cells from synovial fluid. The receptors derive from a human patient with juvenile idiopathic arthritis. Some clones in this sample may be carry-over from other donors' samples.

This chain connects TRBV7-9 to TRBJ1-2; 9 bases line up with TRBD1. CDR1 SEHNR and CDR2 FQNEAQ come from the germline V gene (reference sequence). CDR3 size: 13 residues. V dropped 5 bases and J dropped 7; count of bases not matched to a gene: 5. Here the CDR3 DNA reads TGTGCCAGCAGCGCACAGGGGGCTGTTGGCTACACCTTC. Translated: CASSAQGAVGYTF.

The J gene is TRBJ2-1, the V gene TRBV2, with 14 bases matching TRBD2. Trimming removed 7 bases from V and 4 bases from J; junction bases left unmatched: 6. Germline V gene lookup returns CDR1 SNHLY and CDR2 FYNNEI. The CDR3 covers 16 residues. This chain's CDR3 is CASNGTSGGIYNEQFF. The CDR3 nucleotides are TGTGCCAGCAACGGGACTAGCGGGGGTATTTACAATGAGCAGTTCTTC.

This clone was seen a handful of times. This rearrangement joins TRBV10-1 to TRBJ2-3; the match to TRBD2 covers 14 bases. The CDR3 is made up of 16 amino acids. With V trimmed by 10 bases and J by 1 base, 7 bases remained unmatched. Germline lookup yields CDR1 WNHNN and CDR2 SYGVQD (reference sequence). DNA of the CDR3: TGCGCCATCCGACTAGCGGGGGGGCTAGGCACAGATACGCAGTATTTT. Its protein is CAIRLAGGLGTDTQYF.

This chain uses TRBV5-1 with TRBJ1-1; no clear D. The CDR3 has 14 amino acids. V shed 0 bases and J shed 2 bases, with 8 bases lying between them. CDR1 is SGHRS and CDR2 is YFSETQ in the germline V gene. The CDR3 reads CASSLDSFNTEAFF. CDR3 in DNA: TGCGCCAGCAGCTTGGACAGTTTTAACACTGAAGCTTTCTTT.

This clone turned up a few times. The chain has TRBV7-2 and TRBJ1-2; TRBD1 matches at 9 bases. This CDR3 is 15 amino acids long. The V gene's germline CDR1 is SGHTA and CDR2 FQGNSA. J gave up 3 bases and V 2 bases, and 4 bases lay outside the gene matches. CDR3 coding DNA: TGTGCCAGCAGCTTACGGACAGGGGAAGACTATGGCTACACCTTC. Its translation: CASSLRTGEDYGYTF.

The chain is built from TRBV6-1 and TRBJ1-5, with a possible D match to TRBD1 (6 bases). Germline V gene sequence: CDR1 MNHNS, CDR2 SASEGT. The CDR3 length is 14 residues. Trimming removed 6 bases from V and 6 bases from J, with 15 bases in between. The CDR3 DNA is TGTGCCAGCAGGAGGGGGACGGGGAGTCAGCCCCAGCATTTT. Translation: CASRRGTGSQPQHF.

The chain has TRBV5-1 and TRBJ2-2; D perhaps matches TRBD1 (6 bases). This CDR3 has 13 amino acids. Looked up from germline, CDR1 is SGHRS and CDR2 is YFSETQ. V dropped 7 bases and J dropped 7 bases, with 14 bases sitting between them. CDR3 nucleotides: TGCGCCAGCGGGGACATGGGTGGCGGGGAGCTGTTTTTT. Translated: CASGDMGGGELFF.

The chain employs TRBV10-1 and TRBJ2-5; a weak D match, TRBD1 (6 bases). This CDR3 comprises 15 residues. The V gene's germline CDR1 is WNHNN and CDR2 SYGVQD (reference sequence). Between the trimmed V and J ends, which lost 0 bases and 5 bases, there was a span of 13 bases. The CDR3 loop reads CASSESGAPGETQYF. CDR3 bases: TGCGCCAGCAGTGAGTCGGGGGCCCCCGGGGAGACCCAGTACTTC.

The V and J genes are TRBV6-5 and TRBJ2-7; 11 positions match TRBD1. V gave up 5 bases and J gave up 3 bases; unmatched junction bases: 3. This CDR3 region has 14 residues. The germline CDR1 and CDR2 sequences are MNHEY and SVGAGI. CDR3 amino acids: CASSRDRGDYEQYF. The DNA for the CDR3 is TGTGCCAGCAGTCGGGACAGGGGGGACTACGAGCAGTACTTC.

The chain uses TRBV7-9 and TRBJ1-4, with TRBD1 identical over 7 bases. J was trimmed by 4 bases and V by 5 bases; bases with no gene match: 7. The germline gives CDR1 SEHNR, CDR2 FQNEAQ (reference sequence). The CDR3 runs to 15 residues. The CDR3 is CASSPGQSLNEKLFF. The CDR3 DNA sequence: TGTGCCAGCAGCCCGGGACAGAGCCTTAATGAAAAACTGTTTTTT.

The gene calls are TRBV29-1 and TRBJ1-2; TRBD1 aligns across 9 bases. This CDR3 has 16 amino acids. CDR1 SQVTM and CDR2 ANQGSEA come from the germline V gene. V dropped 3 bases and J dropped 1; count of bases not matched to a gene: 9. CDR3 in DNA: TGCAGCGTTGAGCCCGGGACAGGGTACAATAACTATGGCTACACCTTC. It translates to CSVEPGTGYNNYGYTF.

This chain connects TRBV7-2 to TRBJ2-7; the D gene is possibly TRBD1 (5 bases). CDR3 length equals 15 residues. Germline CDR1 and CDR2: SGHTA and FQGNSA. The V end was cut by 3 bases, the J end by 2 bases, with 14 bases between. The CDR3 DNA follows: TGTGCCAGCAGCTTTCGGGTTGCAGGGACCTACGAGCAGTACTTC. Its translation: CASSFRVAGTYEQYF.

This clone is labeled as large. The chain links TRBV19 to TRBJ1-5; D unclear. Germline-derived CDR1 and CDR2 are LNHDA and SQIVND (reference sequence). This CDR3 contains 15 residues. V was clipped by 3 bases and J by 4 bases, with 13 bases between them. CDR3 in amino acids: CASSIVWAENQPQHF. In DNA form, the CDR3 reads TGTGCCAGTAGTATTGTTTGGGCAGAGAATCAGCCCCAGCATTTT.

This clone has only one observation. V usage is TRBV6-5 and J usage is TRBJ1-1, with TRBD1 matching 9 bases. CDR1 and CDR2 (germline): MNHEY, SVGAGI. The CDR3 contains 15 residues. Germline trimming cut 5 bases from V and 1 base from J; bases unmatched to any gene: 5. The CDR3 coding sequence is TGTGCCAGCAGTAAACCGGGACAGGGGAACACTGAAGCTTTCTTT. Its translation: CASSKPGQGNTEAFF.

V and J are TRBV4-3 and TRBJ2-5; no clear D gene. Germline V lookup: CDR1 LGHNA, CDR2 YSLEER. The germline V and J ends were trimmed by 4 bases and 1 base, with 10 bases remaining between them. The CDR3 runs 14 residues. DNA of the CDR3: TGCGCCAGCAGCCTGTGGCGGTCCCAAGAGACCCAGTACTTC. As protein: CASSLWRSQETQYF.

This sequence joins TRBV5-1 and TRBJ1-4; the match to TRBD1 covers 11 bases. Germline V gives CDR1 SGHRS, CDR2 YFSETQ. The CDR3 loop spans 15 amino acids. The V segment lost 4 bases and the J segment 7 bases; nucleotides outside the gene matches: 6. The CDR3 reads CASSHAGTGGEKLFF. The CDR3 nucleotides are TGCGCCAGCAGCCACGCCGGGACAGGGGGTGAAAAACTGTTTTTT.

CDR3 residues: CASSEETGNYEQYF. The CDR3 DNA reads as TGTGCCAGCAGTGAAGAGACAGGGAACTACGAGCAGTACTTC. The rearrangement joins TRBV2 to TRBJ2-7, with 7 bases matching TRBD1. The CDR3 has 14 residues. Trimming removed 1 base from V and 3 bases from J; junction bases left unmatched: 3. Per the germline V gene, CDR1 is SNHLY and CDR2 is FYNNEI.

CDR3 in amino acids: CAWSAGQGRGYEQYF. CDR3 nucleotide sequence: TGTGCCTGGAGTGCCGGACAGGGCAGGGGCTACGAGCAGTACTTC. The chain carries TRBV30 and TRBJ2-7; 8 bases line up with TRBD1. The CDR3 consists of 15 residues. The V and J ends lost 1 base and 3 bases, in that order; junction bases with no gene match: 8. Germline CDR1 GTSNPN, CDR2 SVGIG (reference sequence).